Below, 23 T cell receptor beta chains from the same sample are listed, as sequenced in a study of shared clonotypes between healthy human individuals. TCRdb's table, derived via immunoSEQ multiplex PCR, lists solely in-frame clones and lacks some. The table has hundreds of thousands of clones, less than 80% seen once. The sequenced sample consisted of memory CD4+ T cells sorted from blood. The subset here: CD45RA-negative fraction. Every receptor here comes from a woman aged 25 to 39 in good health.

The V gene is TRBV11-2, the J gene TRBJ2-1; 13 nucleotides line up with TRBD2. The ends lost 5 bases at V and 0 bases at J; junction bases unmatched: 10. CDR3 length equals 19 residues. The germline V gene has CDR1 SGHAT and CDR2 FQNNGV. Written as DNA, the CDR3 is TGTGCCAGCAGCAAGCGACTAGCGGGAGGTCTGGTCTCCTACAATGAGCAGTTCTTC. As protein: CASSKRLAGGLVSYNEQFF.

The chain recombines TRBV5-1 with TRBJ2-2; 7 nucleotides align to TRBD1. Germline assignment: CDR1 SGHRS and CDR2 YFSETQ. The length of the CDR3 is 14 residues. J was trimmed by 4 bases and V by 3 bases; bases with no gene match: 3. CDR3 nucleotides: TGCGCCAGCAGCTACGGGACAGTCACCGGGGAGCTGTTTTTT. It encodes CASSYGTVTGELFF.

The chain's CDR3 is CATLEGNDNSPLHF. The CDR3 coding sequence is TGTGCCACCTTAGAGGGTAACGATAATTCACCCCTCCACTTT. The rearrangement links TRBV28 to TRBJ1-6; no firm D call. The CDR3 covers 14 residues. Germline CDR1 reads MDHEN; CDR2 reads SYDVKM. V lost 10 bases, J lost 5 bases, and 15 bases lay in between. Together with reference TRBV28 and TRBJ1-6, the CDR3 gives the full variable domain: DVKVTQSSRYLVKRTGEKVFLECVQDMDHENMFWYRQDPGLGLRLIYFSYDVKMKEKGDIPEGYSVSREKKERFSLILESASTNQTSMYLCATLEGNDNSPLHFGNGTRLTVT.

This clone was detected once. The chain is built from TRBV4-2 and TRBJ1-2; D uncertain. Trimming left V 3 bases short and J 2 bases short, with 10 bases between. This CDR3 has 14 residues. Germline CDR1 and CDR2: LGHNA and YNFKEQ. The CDR3 sequence: CASSQAKLNYGYTF. CDR3 in DNA: TGTGCCAGCAGCCAGGCCAAATTAAACTATGGCTACACCTTC.

CDR3 DNA sequence: TGTGCCAGCAGCCAAGAAGATAGCGTCTCCTACAATGAGCAGTTCTTC. This sequence encodes CASSQEDSVSYNEQFF. The V and J genes are TRBV4-2 and TRBJ2-1; possibly TRBD2 for D (5 bases). Trimming cost V 0 bases and J 0 bases, with 9 bases left between them. This CDR3 is 16 amino acids long. Germline V gives CDR1 LGHNA, CDR2 YNFKEQ.

V is TRBV6-6 and J is TRBJ1-5; D gene ambiguous. The CDR3 runs 14 residues. Per germline, CDR1 MNHNY and CDR2 SVGAGI (reference sequence). The V end lost 0 bases, the J end lost 7 bases, and 10 bases lay between the germline ends. Here the CDR3 DNA reads TGTGCCAGCAGTTACTCAAGGGTAGAACAGCCCCAGCATTTT. This encodes CASSYSRVEQPQHF.

CDR3 bases: TGTGCCAGCAGTGAAAGTTGGACAGCCGACGCTGACAATGAGCAGTTCTTC. Translation gives CASSESWTADADNEQFF. The chain couples TRBV6-1 to TRBJ2-1; D is possibly TRBD1 (6 bases). The CDR3 runs 17 residues. Between the trimmed V and J ends, which lost 2 bases and 5 bases, there was a span of 19 bases. Germline CDR1 is MNHNS and CDR2 is SASEGT.

J is TRBJ2-7 and V is TRBV15, with D perhaps TRBD2 (5 bases). Trimming took 5 bases from V and 3 from J, leaving 8 bases between them. The CDR3 contains 12 residues. Per the germline V gene, CDR1 is LNHNV and CDR2 is YYDKDF (reference sequence). The CDR3 DNA reads TGTGCCACCAGCGGAGGTCTCTACGAGCAGTACTTC. Translation gives CATSGGLYEQYF.

The chain is built from TRBV4-1 and TRBJ1-2; D ambiguous. This CDR3 spans 15 amino acids. Germline values: CDR1 MGHRA, CDR2 YSYEKL. Trimming took off 0 bases at V and 6 bases at J, with 14 bases between the two ends. CDR3 coding DNA: TGCGCCAGCAGCCAAGAGGTGCCAGTTCCCCATGGCTACACCTTC. Translation: CASSQEVPVPHGYTF.

This clone came up many times. V and J are TRBV6-4 and TRBJ2-1, with D tentatively TRBD2 (6 bases). This CDR3 comprises 15 residues. The ends were cut back, 6 bases at V and 8 bases at J, with 20 bases in the middle. Germline loops: CDR1 MRHNA, CDR2 SNTAGT. In DNA, the CDR3 is TGTGCCAGCAGAGATATCGCTAGCGATAGCGATGAGCAGTTCTTC. Translation: CASRDIASDSDEQFF.

The chain combines TRBV7-9 with TRBJ2-5, with 8 bases that match TRBD2. The V segment lost 6 bases and the J segment 4 bases; nucleotides outside the gene matches: 10. Germline V gives CDR1 SEHNR, CDR2 FQNEAQ (reference sequence). The length of the CDR3 is 15 residues. In DNA, the CDR3 is TGTGCCAGCAGTCGCCTGTCGGCGGGAGGAGAGACCCAGTACTTC. Its translation is CASSRLSAGGETQYF.

This chain joins TRBV25-1 and TRBJ1-4; no reliable D call. Trimming removed 1 base at V and 0 bases at J, with 12 bases between. The CDR3 is 17 residues long. Germline CDR1 reads MGHDK; CDR2 reads SYGVNS. The CDR3 spells CASSELGLYATNEKLFF. In DNA, the CDR3 is TGTGCCAGCAGTGAATTGGGGTTATATGCAACTAATGAAAAACTGTTTTTT.

The J gene is TRBJ2-7, the V gene TRBV28, with D possibly TRBD1 on 6 matching bases. Germline values: CDR1 MDHEN, CDR2 SYDVKM. The CDR3 has 18 residues. The V and J ends lost 2 bases and 0 bases respectively, with 20 bases between them. The CDR3 reads CASSLRRPRGTSSYEQYF. The DNA for the CDR3 is TGTGCCAGCAGTTTACGAAGACCCAGGGGCACCAGCTCCTACGAGCAGTACTTC.

The chain recombines TRBV27 with TRBJ2-2, with 8 positions matching TRBD2. This CDR3 contains 15 residues. Germline CDR1 MNHEY, CDR2 SMNVEV (reference sequence). Unmatched junction bases numbered 6, after V lost 3 bases and J lost 6 bases. CDR3 nucleotide sequence: TGTGCCAGCAGTTTTCGGAGCGGGAGACCCGGGGAGCTGTTTTTT. Residues: CASSFRSGRPGELFF.

V and J are TRBV27 and TRBJ2-5; 12 nucleotides match TRBD2. Germline CDR1 MNHEY, CDR2 SMNVEV (reference sequence). This CDR3 contains 16 residues. Trimming at V came to 4 bases and at J to 5 bases, leaving 8 bases not matched to a gene. This CDR3 is CASSSLAGGPRETQYF. CDR3 coding DNA: TGTGCCAGCAGTTCTCTAGCGGGAGGGCCCCGGGAGACCCAGTACTTC.

V gene TRBV19 combines with J gene TRBJ2-1; D is ambiguous. Trimming left V 3 bases short and J 5 bases short, with 8 bases between. The CDR3 runs to 13 residues. Germline assignment: CDR1 LNHDA and CDR2 SQIVND (reference sequence). The CDR3 coding sequence is TGTGCCAGTAGTATGTCCCTCAACAATGAGCAGTTCTTC. Its protein product is CASSMSLNNEQFF.

This clone was found a few times. The chain uses TRBV19 and TRBJ1-4, with no clear D. Between the trimmed V and J ends, which lost 3 bases and 2 bases, there was a span of 16 bases. Germline V gives CDR1 LNHDA, CDR2 SQIVND (reference sequence). The CDR3 has 17 amino acids. This chain's CDR3 is CASSIRINWATNEKLFF. In nucleotides, the CDR3 is TGTGCCAGTAGTATCCGGATTAACTGGGCCACTAATGAAAAACTGTTTTTT.

This sequence joins TRBV11-2 and TRBJ2-1; 7 nucleotides line up with TRBD2. The CDR3 is 16 amino acids. Germline V gene lookup returns CDR1 SGHAT and CDR2 FQNNGV. J lost 2 bases, V lost 2 bases, and 6 bases had no gene match. The CDR3 is CASSLREAIPYNEQFF. CDR3 DNA: TGTGCCAGCAGCTTACGGGAGGCTATACCCTACAATGAGCAGTTCTTC.

This clone has a handful of counts. The rearrangement joins TRBV2 to TRBJ2-3; maybe TRBD1 (5 bases). Germline V CDR1 and CDR2: SNHLY, FYNNEI. Trimming took off 5 bases at V and 2 bases at J, with 11 bases between the two ends. CDR3 length: 14 amino acids. The CDR3 coding sequence is TGTGCCAGCAGTTCGACAGTGACCACAGATACGCAGTATTTT. Translation gives CASSSTVTTDTQYF.

V and J are TRBV2 and TRBJ2-2; D remains unclear. The CDR3 is made up of 13 amino acids. Trimming removed 4 bases from V and 8 bases from J, with 11 bases in between. Germline CDR1 and CDR2: SNHLY and FYNNEI. The CDR3 DNA reads as TGTGCCAGCAGTGCAGCCGTGGAGGGGGAGCTGTTTTTT. Protein product: CASSAAVEGELFF. Full variable domain (missing parts from reference TRBV2 and TRBJ2-2): EPEVTQTPSHQVTQMGQEVILRCVPISNHLYFYWYRQILGQKVEFLVSFYNNEISEKSEIFDDQFSVERPDGSNFTLKIRSTKLEDSAMYFCASSAAVEGELFFGEGSRLTVL.

This chain uses TRBV27 with TRBJ2-7; D remains ambiguous. This CDR3 is 13 amino acids long. Trimming cost V 10 bases and J 0 bases, with 13 bases left between them. The germline V gene encodes CDR1 MNHEY and CDR2 SMNVEV (reference sequence). The CDR3 spells CATRTFASYEQYF. CDR3 coding DNA: TGTGCCACCAGAACTTTTGCCTCCTACGAGCAGTACTTC.

The chain employs TRBV20-1 and TRBJ2-5; D is undetermined. V dropped 4 bases and J dropped 5 bases, with 8 bases sitting between them. This CDR3 region has 11 residues. The germline CDR1 and CDR2 sequences are DFQATT and SNEGSKA (reference sequence). CDR3 coding DNA: TGCAGTGCTAACATCGGGGAGACCCAGTACTTC. Encoded protein: CSANIGETQYF.

As to this clone: Other nucleotide sequences from this sample produce the same CDR3. The CDR3 DNA reads as TGCGCCAGCAGCTTGGGCGGACCATCCTACGAGCAGTACTTC. This codes for CASSLGGPSYEQYF. This chain links TRBV5-1 with TRBJ2-7; D not certain. Germline V CDR1 and CDR2: SGHRS, YFSETQ. This CDR3 region has 14 residues. Trimming left V 0 bases short and J 1 base short, with 8 bases between.